This T cell receptor beta chain derives from a study of beta chain features in type 1 diabetes. The sequenced template was cDNA made from the entire isolated RNA. Some clones are missing from TCRdb's copy, which holds only in-frame ones; the method was immunoSEQ multiplex PCR. The repertoire includes about 260,000 clones, 20% of them detected once, and 0.028% sits in the top ten. This clone has more than one count but fewer than ten. Its target is unknown. General study findings and limits: Patients and controls would be equally affected if PCR favored shorter templates. VDJ junctions from type 1 diabetes patients carried fewer insertions and larger deletions. There was a moderate but significant shortening of TCRB CDR3s in all four CD4+ subsets of Type 1 diabetes patients.

CDR1 is SEHNR, CDR2 FQNEAQ, per germline (reference sequence). Trimming removed 1 base at V and 11 bases at J, with 11 bases between. The CDR3 is made up of 12 amino acids. Based on CD45RO/CCR7/CD25/CD127/CD95/CD27, CD4+ regulatory, stem cell-like memory, naive and central memory cells were sorted. Once sorted, every population was more than 98% pure. The origin of this receptor is a woman between 35 and 50 years old with type 1 diabetes. The chain couples TRBV7-9 to TRBJ1-1, with TRBD1 as a possible D gene (6 bases). The sample taken for sequencing was naive CD4+ T cells from blood. The CDR3 is CASSLEAGDAFF. In DNA, the CDR3 is TGTGCCAGCAGCTTAGAGGCAGGGGATGCTTTCTTT.